This TCR beta chain came from a study of blood T cell repertoires in COVID-19. Germline V gene data show CDR1 as SGDLS and CDR2 as YYNGEE. V was cut by 0 bases and J by 5 bases, with 11 bases left in between. This CDR3 is built from 15 residues. Followed longitudinally, the Seattle patients had been enrolled during active infection. As processed by the authors: Using reference gene primer amplification, nucleated cell counts were estimated. Some clones are missing from TCRdb's copy, which holds only in-frame ones; the method was immunoSEQ multiplex PCR. V, J and clone size reflect that table, while D and trimming were determined from the DNA. Among about 270,000 clones listed, 75% to 90% were seen once.

The sequenced sample was peripheral blood. The TCR was taken from a woman aged 70-85 years with COVID-19, enrolled during active disease. The chain uses TRBV9 and TRBJ1-4; perhaps TRBD1 as D (5 bases). CDR3: CASSVGGDVNEKLFF. DNA for the CDR3: TGTGCCAGCAGCGTAGGGGGGGATGTGAATGAAAAACTGTTTTTT.